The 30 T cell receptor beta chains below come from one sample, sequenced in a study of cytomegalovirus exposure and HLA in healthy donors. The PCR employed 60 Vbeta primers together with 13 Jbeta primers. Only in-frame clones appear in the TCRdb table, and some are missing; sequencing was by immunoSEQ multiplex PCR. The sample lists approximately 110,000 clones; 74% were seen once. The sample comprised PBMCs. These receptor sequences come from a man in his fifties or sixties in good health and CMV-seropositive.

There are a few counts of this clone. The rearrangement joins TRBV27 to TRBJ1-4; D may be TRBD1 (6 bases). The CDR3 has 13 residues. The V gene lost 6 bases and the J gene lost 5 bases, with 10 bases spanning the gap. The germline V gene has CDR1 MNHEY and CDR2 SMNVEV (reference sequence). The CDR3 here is CASRGGPNEKLFF. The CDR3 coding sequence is TGTGCCAGCAGAGGGGGTCCAAATGAAAAACTGTTTTTT.

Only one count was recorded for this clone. The CDR3 DNA follows: TGTGCCAGCAGCTTATCGCAGTCAACTGGAAACACCATATATTTT. Protein: CASSLSQSTGNTIYF. The chain couples TRBV5-5 to TRBJ1-3, with D uncertain. The germline V gene has CDR1 SGHKS and CDR2 YYEKEE (reference sequence). Trimming removed 2 bases from V and 2 bases from J, with 11 bases in between. The CDR3 totals 15 residues.

This CDR3 reads CASSKPGLAGRNEQYF. The CDR3 coding sequence is TGTGCCAGTAGTAAACCGGGACTAGCGGGGAGGAACGAGCAGTACTTC. This sequence joins TRBV19 and TRBJ2-7, with 13 bases that match TRBD2. From germline, CDR1 is LNHDA and CDR2 SQIVND (reference sequence). With V trimmed by 4 bases and J by 5 bases, 8 bases remained unmatched. The length of the CDR3 is 16 residues.

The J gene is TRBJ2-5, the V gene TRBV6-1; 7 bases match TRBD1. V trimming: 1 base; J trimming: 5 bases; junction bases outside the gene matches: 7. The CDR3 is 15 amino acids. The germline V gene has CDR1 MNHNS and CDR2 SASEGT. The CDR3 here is CASSEDIGGGETQYF. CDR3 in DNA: TGTGCCAGCAGTGAAGATATAGGGGGCGGGGAGACCCAGTACTTC.

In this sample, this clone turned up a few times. The CDR3 DNA reads TGCAGCGTTGAGACGCCTACCGGGTCCGGAAGGAACGACGAGCAGTACTTC. This translates into CSVETPTGSGRNDEQYF. The chain has TRBV29-1 and TRBJ2-7; D call uncertain. This CDR3 contains 17 residues. Germline V gene data show CDR1 as SQVTM and CDR2 as ANQGSEA. V was trimmed by 3 bases and J by 5 bases, leaving 26 bases between them.

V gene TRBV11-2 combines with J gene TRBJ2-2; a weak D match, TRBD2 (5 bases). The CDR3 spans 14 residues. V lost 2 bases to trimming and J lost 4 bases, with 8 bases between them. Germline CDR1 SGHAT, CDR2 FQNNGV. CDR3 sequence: CASSLIGSTGELFF. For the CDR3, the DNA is TGTGCCAGCAGCTTAATTGGGAGCACCGGGGAGCTGTTTTTT.

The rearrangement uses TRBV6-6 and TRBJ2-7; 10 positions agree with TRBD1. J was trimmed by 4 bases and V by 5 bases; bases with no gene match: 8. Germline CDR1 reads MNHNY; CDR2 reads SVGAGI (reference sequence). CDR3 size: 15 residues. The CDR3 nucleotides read TGTGCCAGCAGTCTGGCGACAGGGGGCGCGTACGAGCAGTACTTC. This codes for CASSLATGGAYEQYF.

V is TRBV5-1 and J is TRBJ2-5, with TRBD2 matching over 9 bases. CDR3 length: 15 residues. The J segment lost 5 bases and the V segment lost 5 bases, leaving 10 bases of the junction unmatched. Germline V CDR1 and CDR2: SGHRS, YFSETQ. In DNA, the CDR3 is TGCGCCAGCAGTTTCAGCGGGGGGAAGGGGGAGACCCAGTACTTC. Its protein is CASSFSGGKGETQYF. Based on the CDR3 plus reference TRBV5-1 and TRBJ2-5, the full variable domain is KAGVTQTPRYLIKTRGQQVTLSCSPISGHRSVSWYQQTPGQGLQFLFEYFSETQRNKGNFPGRFSGRQFSNSRSEMNVSTLELGDSALYLCASSFSGGKGETQYFGPGTRLLVL.

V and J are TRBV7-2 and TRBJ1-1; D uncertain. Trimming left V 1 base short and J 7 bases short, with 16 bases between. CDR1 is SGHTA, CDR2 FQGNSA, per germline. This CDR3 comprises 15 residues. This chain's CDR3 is CASSLEVSGFGEAFF. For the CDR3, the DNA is TGTGCCAGCAGCTTAGAAGTATCGGGGTTCGGTGAAGCTTTCTTT.

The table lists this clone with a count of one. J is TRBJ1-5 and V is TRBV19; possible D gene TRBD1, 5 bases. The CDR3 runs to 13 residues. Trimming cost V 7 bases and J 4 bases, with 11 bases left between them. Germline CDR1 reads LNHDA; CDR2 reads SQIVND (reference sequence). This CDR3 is CASMGGWNQPQHF. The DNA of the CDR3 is TGTGCCAGTATGGGGGGTTGGAATCAGCCCCAGCATTTT.

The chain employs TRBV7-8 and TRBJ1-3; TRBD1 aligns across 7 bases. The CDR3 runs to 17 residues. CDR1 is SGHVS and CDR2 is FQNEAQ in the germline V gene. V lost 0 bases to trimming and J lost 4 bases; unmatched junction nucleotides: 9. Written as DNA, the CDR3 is TGTGCCAGCAGCTTAGCCTCGACAGGGAGGTCCGGAAACACCATATATTTT. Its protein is CASSLASTGRSGNTIYF. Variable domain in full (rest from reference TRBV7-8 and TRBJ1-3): GAGVSQSPRYKVAKRGQDVALRCDPISGHVSLFWYQQALGQGPEFLTYFQNEAQLDKSGLPSDRFFAERPEGSVSTLKIQRTQQEDSAVYLCASSLASTGRSGNTIYFGEGSWLTVV.

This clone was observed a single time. This CDR3 reads CASSMGLENTEAFF. CDR3 nucleotide sequence: TGTGCCAGCAGCATGGGACTGGAGAACACTGAAGCTTTCTTT. The chain uses TRBV9 and TRBJ1-1, with D possibly matching TRBD1 (5 bases). With 4 bases removed from V and 1 base from J, the gap between germline ends came to 11 bases. This CDR3 has 14 amino acids. Germline V gives CDR1 SGDLS, CDR2 YYNGEE.

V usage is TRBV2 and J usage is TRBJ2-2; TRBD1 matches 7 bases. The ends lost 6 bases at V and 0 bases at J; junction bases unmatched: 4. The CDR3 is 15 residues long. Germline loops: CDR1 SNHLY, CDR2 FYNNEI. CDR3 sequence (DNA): TGTGCCAGCAGAAAAGACAGGGCGAACACCGGGGAGCTGTTTTTT. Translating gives CASRKDRANTGELFF.

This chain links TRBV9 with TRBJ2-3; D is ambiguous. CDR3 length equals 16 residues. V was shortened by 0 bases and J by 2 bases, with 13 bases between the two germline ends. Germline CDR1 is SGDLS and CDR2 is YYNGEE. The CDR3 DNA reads TGTGCCAGCAGCGTAGGAGCCTTGCTGCCCACAGATACGCAGTATTTT. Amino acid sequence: CASSVGALLPTDTQYF.

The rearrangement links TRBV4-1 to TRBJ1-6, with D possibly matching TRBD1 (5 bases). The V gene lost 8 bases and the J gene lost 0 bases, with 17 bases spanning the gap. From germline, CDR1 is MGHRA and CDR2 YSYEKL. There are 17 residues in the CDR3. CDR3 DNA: TGCGCCAGCGGAGAGGGACTAACAAGCTCCTATAATTCACCCCTCCACTTT. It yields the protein CASGEGLTSSYNSPLHF.

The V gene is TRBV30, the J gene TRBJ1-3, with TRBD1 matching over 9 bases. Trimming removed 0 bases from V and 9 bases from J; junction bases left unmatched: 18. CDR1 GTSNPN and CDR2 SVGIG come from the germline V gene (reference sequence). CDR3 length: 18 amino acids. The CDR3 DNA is TGTGCCTGGAGTGTTTTCGCCGGGGGGACAGGGTTGAAAGCCACCATATATTTT. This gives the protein CAWSVFAGGTGLKATIYF. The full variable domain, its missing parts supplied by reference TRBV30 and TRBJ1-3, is SQTIHQWPATLVQPVGSPLSLECTVEGTSNPNLYWYRQAAGRGLQLLFYSVGIGQISSEVPQNLSASRPQDRQFILSSKKLLLSDSGFYLCAWSVFAGGTGLKATIYFGEGSWLTVV.

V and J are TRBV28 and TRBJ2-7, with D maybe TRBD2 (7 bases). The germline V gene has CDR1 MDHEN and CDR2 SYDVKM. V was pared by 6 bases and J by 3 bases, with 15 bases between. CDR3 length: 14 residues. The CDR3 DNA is TGTGCCAGCAGCAAACAGGGAGGGAACTACGAGCAGTACTTC. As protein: CASSKQGGNYEQYF.

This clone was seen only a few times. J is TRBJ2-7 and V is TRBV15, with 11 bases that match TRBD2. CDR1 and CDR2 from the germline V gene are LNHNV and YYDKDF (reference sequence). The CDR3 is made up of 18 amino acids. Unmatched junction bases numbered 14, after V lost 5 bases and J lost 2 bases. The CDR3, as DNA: TGTGCCACCAGCCTCAAACTAGCGGGAGTGATTGGTGCCTACGAGCAGTACTTC. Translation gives CATSLKLAGVIGAYEQYF.

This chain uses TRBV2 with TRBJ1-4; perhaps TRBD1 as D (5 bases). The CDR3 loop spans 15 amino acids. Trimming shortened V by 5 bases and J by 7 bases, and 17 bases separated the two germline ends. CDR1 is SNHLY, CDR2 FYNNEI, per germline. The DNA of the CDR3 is TGTGCCAGCAGTTTCGGTCCCGACAGCTTTGAAAAACTGTTTTTT. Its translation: CASSFGPDSFEKLFF.

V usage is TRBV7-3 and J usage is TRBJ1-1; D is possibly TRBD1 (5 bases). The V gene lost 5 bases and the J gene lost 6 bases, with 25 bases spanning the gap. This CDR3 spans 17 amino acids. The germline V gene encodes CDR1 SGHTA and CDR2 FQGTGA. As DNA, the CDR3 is TGTGCCAGCAGCCGCTACCCCTCTTCAGGGCAGGAAGCTGAAGCTTTCTTT. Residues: CASSRYPSSGQEAEAFF.

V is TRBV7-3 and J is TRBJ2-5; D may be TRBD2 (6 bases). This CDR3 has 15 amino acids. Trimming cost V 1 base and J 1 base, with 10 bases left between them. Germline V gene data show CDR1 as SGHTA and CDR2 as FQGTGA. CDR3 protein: CASSLRGTFQETQYF. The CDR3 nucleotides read TGTGCCAGCAGCTTAAGGGGGACTTTCCAAGAGACCCAGTACTTC.

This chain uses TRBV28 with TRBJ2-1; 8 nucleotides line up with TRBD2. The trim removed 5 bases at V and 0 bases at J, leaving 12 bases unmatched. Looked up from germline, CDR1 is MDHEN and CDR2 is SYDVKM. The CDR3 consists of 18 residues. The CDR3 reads CASSPGGGPVYSYNEQFF. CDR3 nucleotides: TGTGCCAGCAGTCCTGGCGGGGGGCCCGTCTACTCCTACAATGAGCAGTTCTTC.

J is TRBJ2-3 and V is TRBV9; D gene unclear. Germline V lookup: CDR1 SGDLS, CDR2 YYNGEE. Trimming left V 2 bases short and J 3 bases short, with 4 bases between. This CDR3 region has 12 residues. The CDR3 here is CASSVQTDTQYF. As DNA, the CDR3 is TGTGCCAGCAGCGTCCAAACAGATACGCAGTATTTT.

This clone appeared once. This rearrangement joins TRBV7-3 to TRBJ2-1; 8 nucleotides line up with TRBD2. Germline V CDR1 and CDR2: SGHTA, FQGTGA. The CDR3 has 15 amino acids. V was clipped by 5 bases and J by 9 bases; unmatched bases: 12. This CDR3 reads CASSPNTGGTAEQFF. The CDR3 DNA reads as TGTGCCAGCAGCCCTAACACGGGGGGGACGGCTGAGCAGTTCTTC.

The CDR3, as DNA: TGTGCCATCAGTGAAAACAGGGGGCGTAGTGGCTACACCTTC. It specifies CAISENRGRSGYTF. The genes are TRBV10-3 and TRBJ1-2, with 9 bases matching TRBD1. This CDR3 has 14 amino acids. Per the germline V gene, CDR1 is ENHRY and CDR2 is SYGVKD. V shed 3 bases, J shed 7 bases, and the junction held 6 bases outside the gene matches.

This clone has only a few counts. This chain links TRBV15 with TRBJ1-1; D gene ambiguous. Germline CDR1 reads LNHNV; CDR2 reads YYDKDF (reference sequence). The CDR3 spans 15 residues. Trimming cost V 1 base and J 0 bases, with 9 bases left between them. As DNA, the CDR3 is TGTGCCACCAGCAGAGGTTACTCAATGAACACTGAAGCTTTCTTT. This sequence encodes CATSRGYSMNTEAFF.

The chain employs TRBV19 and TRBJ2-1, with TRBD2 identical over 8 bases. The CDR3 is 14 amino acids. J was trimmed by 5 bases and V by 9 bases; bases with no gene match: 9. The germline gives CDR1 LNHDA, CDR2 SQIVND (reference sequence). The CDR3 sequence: CASREREKNNEQFF. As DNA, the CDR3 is TGTGCCAGCCGAGAGCGGGAGAAAAACAATGAGCAGTTCTTC.

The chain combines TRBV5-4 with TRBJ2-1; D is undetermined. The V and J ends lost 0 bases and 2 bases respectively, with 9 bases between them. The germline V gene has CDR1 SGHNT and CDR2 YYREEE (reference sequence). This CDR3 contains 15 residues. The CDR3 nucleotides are TGTGCCAGCAGCTTGGAACCTGCGGCCTACAATGAGCAGTTCTTC. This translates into CASSLEPAAYNEQFF.

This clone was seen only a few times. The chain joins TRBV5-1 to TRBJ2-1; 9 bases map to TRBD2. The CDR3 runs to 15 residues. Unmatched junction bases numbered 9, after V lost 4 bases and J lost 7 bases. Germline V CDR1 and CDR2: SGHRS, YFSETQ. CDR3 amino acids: CASSLRGGFGNEQFF. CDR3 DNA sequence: TGCGCCAGCAGCCTGCGGGGGGGCTTTGGAAATGAGCAGTTCTTC.

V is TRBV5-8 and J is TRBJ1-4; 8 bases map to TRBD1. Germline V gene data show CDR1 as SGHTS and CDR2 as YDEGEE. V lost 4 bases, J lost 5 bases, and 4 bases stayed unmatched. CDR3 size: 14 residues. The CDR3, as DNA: TGTGCCAGCAGCCGGACAGGGCGGAATGAAAAACTGTTTTTT. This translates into CASSRTGRNEKLFF.